Below, 31 T cell receptor beta chains from the same sample are listed, as sequenced in a study of T-cell reconstitution after alpha-beta-depleted transplantation in children. TCRbeta library construction was performed incorporating unique molecular identifiers. Each CDR3 protein gets one entry after TCRdb re-called the PCR reads with MiXCR. The data contain 780,000 or so distinct CDR3 sequences, 15% to 20% of them singletons. The material was PBMCs, mostly from graft donor cells, obtained 360 days after TCRalphabeta/CD19-depleted stem cell transplant. The receptors shown here come from a male patient under 18 who had a stem cell transplant for acute lymphoblastic leukemia, so the T cells may come from the graft donor.

This chain joins TRBV29-1 and TRBJ2-7; D unresolved. This CDR3 has 13 amino acids. V shed 4 bases and J shed 5 bases, with 15 bases lying between them. CDR1 is SQVTM, CDR2 ANQGSEA, per germline. The CDR3 spells CSVVTVLPHEQYF. Here the CDR3 DNA reads TGCAGCGTTGTGACCGTTCTCCCCCACGAGCAGTACTTC.

This clonotype showed up just a few times. The V call is TRBV29-1, the J call TRBJ2-7, with a tentative D call TRBD1 (5 bases). This CDR3 comprises 12 residues. V was pared by 3 bases and J by 0 bases, with 6 bases between. From germline, CDR1 is SQVTM and CDR2 ANQGSEA. DNA for the CDR3: TGCAGCGTTGAGGACACCTCCTACGAGCAGTACTTC. It translates to CSVEDTSYEQYF.

The chain carries TRBV14 and TRBJ2-7; possible D gene TRBD2, 5 bases. CDR1 and CDR2 (germline): SGHDN, FVKESK. V lost 4 bases and J lost 3, with 10 bases in between. This CDR3 comprises 13 residues. In DNA form, the CDR3 reads TGTGCCAGCAGCCCCTGGGAGCTCTACGAGCAGTACTTC. Its translation is CASSPWELYEQYF.

This clonotype was seen repeatedly, ten times or more. This CDR3 is CASSRPRVRTGELFF. The DNA of the CDR3 is TGTGCCAGCAGCCGCCCGCGGGTCCGCACCGGGGAGCTGTTTTTT. The chain joins TRBV12-3 or TRBV12-4 to TRBJ2-2, with a weak D call TRBD2 (5 bases). There are 15 residues in the CDR3. The V end was cut by 6 bases, the J end by 4 bases, with 15 bases between.

This clonotype was picked up one time. The chain has TRBV7-3 and TRBJ2-2; 7 bases align to TRBD2. Losses at the gene ends were 6 bases for V and 5 bases for J; bases not matched to a gene: 3. The CDR3 is 13 amino acids. CDR1 and CDR2 (germline): SGHTA, FQGTGA. The CDR3 protein is CASRSSGTGELFF. CDR3 coding DNA: TGTGCCAGCAGATCTAGCGGAACCGGGGAGCTGTTTTTT.

The chain employs TRBV11-1 and TRBJ1-2; 8 nucleotides agree with TRBD1. V shed 5 bases and J 7 bases; nucleotides not matched to a gene: 15. CDR1 is SGHAT, CDR2 FQDESV, per germline (reference sequence). The CDR3 contains 16 residues. Here the CDR3 DNA reads TGTGCCAGCAGCCGGGGCTTTGTGGCCAGGGGGCCTGGCTACACCTTC. Its protein product is CASSRGFVARGPGYTF.

The chain is built from TRBV10-3 and TRBJ2-5; a weak D match, TRBD1 (5 bases). The CDR3 sequence is 17 residues long. Trimming took off 3 bases at V and 1 base at J, with 18 bases between the two ends. Germline CDR1 ENHRY, CDR2 SYGVKD. For the CDR3, the DNA is TGTGCCATCAGTGACCCGACCCTTTTACAGGTCCAAGAGACCCAGTACTTC. Its translation: CAISDPTLLQVQETQYF.

This clonotype appeared a few times. This chain connects TRBV5-1 to TRBJ2-2; D not resolved. The CDR3 length is 15 residues. Trimming removed 0 bases from V and 0 bases from J, with 6 bases in between. Per the germline V gene, CDR1 is SGHRS and CDR2 is YFSETQ. The CDR3 loop is CASSLVPSNTGELFF. DNA of the CDR3: TGCGCCAGCAGCTTGGTACCTTCGAACACCGGGGAGCTGTTTTTT.

The rearrangement joins TRBV4-1 to TRBJ2-3, with TRBD2 matching over 7 bases. Germline trimming cut 4 bases from V and 2 bases from J; bases unmatched to any gene: 12. The CDR3 consists of 17 residues. CDR1 is MGHRA, CDR2 YSYEKL, per germline. Here the CDR3 DNA reads TGCGCCAGCAGCCCCCCTGGGACTACCTACCACACAGATACGCAGTATTTT. It is translated as CASSPPGTTYHTDTQYF.

The chain has TRBV6-4 and TRBJ2-1; TRBD2 agrees at 10 bases. Germline V gene lookup returns CDR1 MRHNA and CDR2 SNTAGT. The CDR3 length is 15 residues. J lost 4 bases, V lost 6 bases, and 6 bases had no gene match. CDR3 nucleotide sequence: TGTGCCAGCAGCGCAGGACTAGCGGTATACAATGAGCAGTTCTTC. Translated: CASSAGLAVYNEQFF.

The chain joins TRBV20-1 to TRBJ1-3; no clear D gene. The CDR3 spans 14 residues. Trimming pared 5 bases from V and 0 bases from J, leaving 11 bases between. Germline loops: CDR1 DFQATT, CDR2 SNEGSKA (reference sequence). The CDR3 loop is CSAGSEASGNTIYF. Here the CDR3 DNA reads TGCAGTGCTGGTAGCGAAGCCTCTGGAAACACCATATATTTT.

The CDR3 sequence is CSVDEEGSYEQYF. The DNA of the CDR3 is TGCAGCGTTGACGAAGAAGGGAGCTACGAGCAGTACTTC. This chain uses TRBV29-1 with TRBJ2-7, with D perhaps matching TRBD2 (5 bases). Trimming left V 3 bases short and J 3 bases short, with 12 bases between. Per germline, CDR1 SQVTM and CDR2 ANQGSEA. CDR3 size: 13 residues.

The table lists this clonotype with many counts. The chain links TRBV5-1 to TRBJ2-1; 12 nucleotides agree with TRBD2. Trimming took 2 bases from V and 8 from J; bases not matched to a gene: 8. CDR3 length: 16 amino acids. Per the germline V gene, CDR1 is SGHRS and CDR2 is YFSETQ. This chain's CDR3 is CASSFTGLAGLYEQFF. The CDR3 DNA follows: TGCGCCAGCAGCTTCACAGGACTAGCGGGATTGTATGAGCAGTTCTTC.

This clonotype showed up just a few times. The J gene is TRBJ2-7, the V gene TRBV5-1; D may match TRBD1 or TRBD2 (6 bases each). Trimming removed 2 bases from V and 0 bases from J, with 12 bases in between. Germline V gene lookup returns CDR1 SGHRS and CDR2 YFSETQ. This CDR3 comprises 15 residues. The DNA for the CDR3 is TGCGCCAGCAGCTTTTCAAGGGGGGCCTCCTACGAGCAGTACTTC. Translated: CASSFSRGASYEQYF.

This sequence joins TRBV3-1 and TRBJ2-7; 8 bases match TRBD2. The germline gives CDR1 LGHDT, CDR2 YNNKEL (reference sequence). V lost 5 bases and J lost 4; bases outside the gene matches: 7. The CDR3 covers 14 residues. The CDR3 here is CASSEGLVIYEQYF. For the CDR3, the DNA is TGTGCCAGCAGCGAGGGACTAGTTATATACGAGCAGTACTTC.

This clonotype was seen many times. The chain couples TRBV29-1 to TRBJ2-3; 9 bases align to TRBD2. The V segment lost 7 bases and the J segment 1 base; nucleotides outside the gene matches: 6. Germline CDR1 SQVTM, CDR2 ANQGSEA. CDR3 length equals 14 residues. The chain's CDR3 is CSAASGIRTDTQYF. The CDR3 nucleotides read TGCAGCGCCGCTAGCGGGATTCGCACAGATACGCAGTATTTT.

The table lists this clonotype with a few counts. The chain employs TRBV7-9 and TRBJ2-3, with D perhaps TRBD2 (6 bases). In germline, CDR1 is SEHNR, CDR2 FQNEAQ (reference sequence). Trimming cost V 1 base and J 0 bases, with 8 bases left between them. This CDR3 has 15 residues. The CDR3 DNA follows: TGTGCCAGCAGCTTAGACGCGGGAAGCACAGATACGCAGTATTTT. Amino acids: CASSLDAGSTDTQYF.

J is TRBJ2-2 and V is TRBV24-1; 11 nucleotides match TRBD1. Germline V gene lookup returns CDR1 KGHDR and CDR2 SFDVKD. This CDR3 spans 16 amino acids. V gave up 9 bases and J gave up 6 bases; unmatched junction bases: 11. CDR3 sequence (DNA): TGTGCCACCCAAGAGGGAGGACAGGGGGCACCCGGGGAGCTGTTTTTT. Encoded protein: CATQEGGQGAPGELFF.

The gene calls are TRBV12-3 or TRBV12-4 and TRBJ2-1; 8 positions agree with TRBD1. This CDR3 is built from 14 residues. The V and J ends lost 4 bases and 9 bases, in that order; junction bases with no gene match: 8. CDR3 nucleotides: TGTGCCAGCAGTTCGCGGACAGGGCGGGCTGAGCAGTTCTTC. Protein: CASSSRTGRAEQFF.

The chain carries TRBV5-1 and TRBJ2-1; 14 bases line up with TRBD2. Trimming at V came to 4 bases and at J to 1 base, leaving 4 bases not matched to a gene. The CDR3 loop spans 17 amino acids. Per germline, CDR1 SGHRS and CDR2 YFSETQ. CDR3 region: CASSPGLAGASYNEQFF. CDR3 bases: TGCGCCAGCAGCCCGGGACTAGCGGGAGCTTCCTACAATGAGCAGTTCTTC.

The chain has TRBV12-3 or TRBV12-4 and TRBJ2-1, with D maybe TRBD1 (6 bases). The CDR3 is 15 residues long. Trimming took off 6 bases at V and 12 bases at J, with 24 bases between the two ends. The CDR3 DNA sequence: TGTGCCAGCAGCAAGGGGGAAGGGACCCGAGGGGCGCAGTTCTTC. It yields the protein CASSKGEGTRGAQFF.

The chain joins TRBV5-1 to TRBJ2-1, with D tentatively TRBD1 (6 bases). The germline gives CDR1 SGHRS, CDR2 YFSETQ. V lost 7 bases, J lost 6 bases, and 17 bases lay in between. The CDR3 runs 14 residues. The CDR3 bases are TGCGCCAGCTCACCTGTGCAGGGGCCCAATGAGCAGTTCTTC. It encodes CASSPVQGPNEQFF.

This sequence joins TRBV12-3 or TRBV12-4 and TRBJ2-2; 8 positions match TRBD1. The junction had 6 bases not matched to a gene; V was cut back by 6 bases and J by 0 bases. This CDR3 comprises 16 residues. The CDR3: CASSRDRPTNTGELFF. CDR3 sequence (DNA): TGTGCCAGCAGCCGGGACAGGCCCACGAACACCGGGGAGCTGTTTTTT.

This clonotype was counted a few times. The chain is built from TRBV5-1 and TRBJ2-2; possibly TRBD2 for D (6 bases). The CDR3 is made up of 16 amino acids. V was shortened by 3 bases and J by 4 bases, with 16 bases between the two germline ends. Germline loops: CDR1 SGHRS, CDR2 YFSETQ. The CDR3 sequence is CASSSIAVGSTGELFF. The CDR3 region has the DNA TGCGCCAGCAGCTCCATAGCGGTCGGAAGCACCGGGGAGCTGTTTTTT.

The rearrangement uses TRBV30 and TRBJ2-7; 14 bases are shared with TRBD2. This CDR3 contains 18 residues. In germline, CDR1 is GTSNPN, CDR2 SVGIG (reference sequence). Trimming at V came to 2 bases and at J to 0 bases, leaving 9 bases not matched to a gene. The CDR3: CAWSTGTSGSRSSYEQYF. CDR3 nucleotides: TGTGCCTGGAGTACCGGGACTAGCGGGAGCAGGAGCTCCTACGAGCAGTACTTC.

This clonotype has just a few counts. DNA of the CDR3: TGCGCCAGTGAGGACAGGGCGAAGACTGAAGCTTTCTTT. Encoded protein: CASEDRAKTEAFF. The gene calls are TRBV4-1 and TRBJ1-1, with 8 bases aligning to TRBD1. Germline CDR1 and CDR2: MGHRA and YSYEKL. V lost 9 bases, J lost 5 bases, and 8 bases stayed unmatched. The CDR3 is 13 amino acids.

The sample holds many counts of this clonotype. V and J are TRBV12-3 or TRBV12-4 and TRBJ1-6; 7 bases fit TRBD1. The CDR3 extends over 15 amino acids. V was clipped by 6 bases and J by 8 bases; unmatched bases: 10. The CDR3 DNA reads TGTGCCAGCAGACGACAGGGAAGAGGTGATTCACCCCTCCACTTT. Translated: CASRRQGRGDSPLHF.

The chain uses TRBV14 and TRBJ1-6; D uncertain. The CDR3 extends over 14 amino acids. Germline values: CDR1 SGHDN, CDR2 FVKESK. V was clipped by 1 base and J by 10 bases, with 11 bases between them. The CDR3, as DNA: TGTGCCAGCAGCCAAGGCTGGGGATGGTCACCCCTCCACTTT. It encodes CASSQGWGWSPLHF.

This clonotype has a handful of counts. The CDR3 DNA reads as TGTGCCACCAGTGATCCCTCGGTAGGAACAGATACGCAGTATTTT. It translates to CATSDPSVGTDTQYF. The V and J genes are TRBV24-1 and TRBJ2-3, with D uncertain. Germline CDR1 KGHDR, CDR2 SFDVKD. The V gene lost 3 bases and the J gene lost 3 bases, with 12 bases spanning the gap. The CDR3 is 15 residues long.

This clonotype has a count of ten or more. V and J are TRBV12-3 or TRBV12-4 and TRBJ2-7, with D tentatively TRBD1 (5 bases). The CDR3 totals 15 residues. V was cut by 3 bases and J by 1 base, with 13 bases left in between. The CDR3 DNA reads as TGTGCCAGCAGTTTTTACAGTAGGGGATCCTACGAGCAGTACTTC. It specifies CASSFYSRGSYEQYF.

The chain carries TRBV13 and TRBJ2-7; the D gene is possibly TRBD2 (6 bases). The germline V and J ends were trimmed by 3 bases and 5 bases, with 11 bases remaining between them. This CDR3 has 13 amino acids. CDR1 is PRHDT and CDR2 is FYEKMQ in the germline V gene (reference sequence). The CDR3: CASSLPPGDEQYF. The DNA of the CDR3 is TGTGCCAGCAGCTTGCCCCCGGGGGACGAGCAGTACTTC.